This is a list of T cell receptor beta chains from one sample in a study of T cells after yellow fever vaccination. TCRdb passed the 5' RACE reads through MiXCR, listing each CDR3 protein once. The table shows under 150,000 distinct CDR3 sequences, with around 7.7% occurring only once. This sample comprised CD4+ T cells sorted from PBMCs, obtained 5 days after the yellow fever booster vaccination. The receptors were gathered from a man aged 25-40 years who received the YFV17D yellow fever vaccine. Each CDR3 is given with its conserved first and last residue. D genes are given only for firm matches. Clone size is given for some rows only: seen once, a few or many times, or a class if the clone is expanded.

CDR3: CACCQYLRLAGEGETQYF; DNA: TGTGCCTGCTGTCAATACCTTAGGCTAGCGGGAGAGGGAGAGACCCAGTACTTC; size: NA; J: TRBJ2-5; length: 18; V: TRBV12-3/TRBV12-4; D: TRBD2
CDR3: CASSSKGSSNTGELFF; DNA: TGTGCCAGCAGCTCCAAAGGGTCGTCGAACACCGGGGAGCTGTTTTTT; size: few; J: TRBJ2-2; length: 16; V: TRBV5-4; D: NA
CDR3: CASTGTGIVTEAFF; DNA: TGCGCCAGCACCGGGACAGGGATCGTCACTGAAGCTTTCTTT; size: many; J: TRBJ1-1; length: 14; V: TRBV5-1; D: TRBD1
CDR3: CASSLRRNRDTQYF; DNA: TGTGCCAGCAGCTTAAGGCGGAACAGGGATACGCAGTATTTT; size: many; J: TRBJ2-3; length: 14; V: TRBV7-2; D: NA
CDR3: CASSQSLDREAFF; DNA: TGTGCCAGCAGCCAATCGCTGGACAGGGAGGCTTTCTTT; size: many; J: TRBJ1-1; length: 13; V: TRBV16; D: TRBD1
CDR3: CASSYATEGAGEQFF; DNA: TGCGCCAGCAGCTACGCCACTGAGGGGGCGGGTGAGCAGTTCTTC; size: many; J: TRBJ2-1; length: 15; V: TRBV5-1; D: TRBD1
CDR3: CASSPGGRDSKNIQYF; DNA: TGTGCCAGCAGCCCAGGTGGCCGGGACAGCAAAAACATTCAGTACTTC; size: NA; J: TRBJ2-4; length: 16; V: TRBV5-4; D: TRBD1
CDR3: CASSELGLYPGLAGTGELFF; DNA: TGTGCCAGCAGTGAACTCGGGCTTTATCCGGGACTAGCGGGTACCGGGGAGCTGTTTTTT; size: few; J: TRBJ2-2; length: 20; V: TRBV6-4; D: TRBD2
CDR3: CASSLKVSGSSEQYF; DNA: TGTGCCAGCAGCTTGAAGGTTAGCGGGAGTTCTGAGCAGTACTTC; size: many; J: TRBJ2-7; length: 15; V: TRBV5-5; D: TRBD2
CDR3: CASRNTGVNEQYF; DNA: TGTGCCAGCAGGAACACAGGGGTCAACGAGCAGTACTTC; size: NA; J: TRBJ2-7; length: 13; V: TRBV2; D: TRBD1
CDR3: CASSLSEQFF; DNA: TGTGCCAGCAGCTTAAGTGAGCAGTTCTTC; size: many; J: TRBJ2-1; length: 10; V: TRBV7-2; D: NA
CDR3: CASSASDTQYF; DNA: TGTGCCAGCAGTGCCTCAGATACGCAGTATTTT; size: many; J: TRBJ2-3; length: 11; V: TRBV12-3/TRBV12-4; D: NA
CDR3: CASSFGQSTDTQYF; DNA: TGTGCCAGCAGCTTCGGACAAAGCACAGATACGCAGTATTTT; size: many; J: TRBJ2-3; length: 14; V: TRBV7-9; D: NA
CDR3: CASSSTGGSYYEQYF; DNA: TGTGCCAGCAGCTCAACAGGGGGCTCCTACTACGAGCAGTACTTC; size: many; J: TRBJ2-7; length: 15; V: TRBV7-2; D: TRBD1
CDR3: CASSLDRGSDTQYF; DNA: TGTGCCAGCAGCTTAGACAGGGGGTCAGATACGCAGTATTTT; size: many; J: TRBJ2-3; length: 14; V: TRBV7-6; D: TRBD1
CDR3: CASSLAASGYRGSGELFF; DNA: TGTGCCAGCAGCTTAGCGGCTAGCGGCTACCGAGGGTCCGGGGAGCTGTTTTTT; size: NA; J: TRBJ2-2; length: 18; V: TRBV7-8; D: TRBD2
CDR3: CAISGRAVSSYEQYF; DNA: TGTGCCATCAGTGGGAGAGCGGTAAGCTCCTACGAGCAGTACTTC; size: many; J: TRBJ2-7; length: 15; V: TRBV10-3; D: NA
CDR3: CASSGGASTQETQYF; DNA: TGTGCCAGCAGTGGGGGGGCGTCTACCCAAGAGACCCAGTACTTC; size: NA; J: TRBJ2-5; length: 15; V: TRBV28; D: NA
CDR3: CASSPSGQAGRRTEAFF; DNA: TGTGCCAGCAGCCCTAGCGGGCAGGCGGGTCGTCGGACTGAAGCTTTCTTT; size: many; J: TRBJ1-1; length: 17; V: TRBV7-2; D: NA
CDR3: CASSSTSPETQYF; DNA: TGCGCCAGCAGTTCGACATCACCTGAGACCCAGTACTTC; size: many; J: TRBJ2-5; length: 13; V: TRBV5-1; D: NA
CDR3: CASSLAGGLNNEQFF; DNA: TGTGCCAGCAGCTTAGCGGGAGGACTAAACAATGAGCAGTTCTTC; size: few; J: TRBJ2-1; length: 15; V: TRBV7-9; D: NA
CDR3: CAISEWSGPTQGGKQYF; DNA: TGTGCCATCAGTGAGTGGTCGGGGCCAACACAGGGGGGAAAGCAGTACTTC; size: many; J: TRBJ2-7; length: 17; V: TRBV10-3; D: TRBD1
CDR3: CASSDGSGSRYNEQFF; DNA: TGCGCCAGCAGTGATGGTAGCGGGAGTAGGTACAATGAGCAGTTCTTC; size: many; J: TRBJ2-1; length: 16; V: TRBV10-2; D: TRBD2
CDR3: CASSPTSGRPGETQYF; DNA: TGTGCCAGCAGCCCCACTAGCGGGAGGCCGGGGGAGACCCAGTACTTC; size: many; J: TRBJ2-5; length: 16; V: TRBV7-9; D: TRBD2
CDR3: CASSPGGVNSPLHF; DNA: TGTGCCAGCAGCCCCGGGGGAGTTAATTCACCCCTCCACTTT; size: NA; J: TRBJ1-6; length: 14; V: TRBV6-4; D: NA
CDR3: CASSLASSGRVQYF; DNA: TGTGCCAGCAGCTTAGCGTCTAGCGGGAGGGTTCAGTACTTC; size: NA; J: TRBJ2-7; length: 14; V: TRBV7-2; D: TRBD2
CDR3: CASSPGTLLYEQYF; DNA: TGTGCCAGCAGCCCCGGGACGCTCCTTTACGAGCAGTACTTC; size: many; J: TRBJ2-7; length: 14; V: TRBV12-3/TRBV12-4; D: NA
CDR3: CASSLEKTQYF; DNA: TGTGCCAGCAGTTTAGAGAAAACGCAGTATTTT; size: many; J: TRBJ2-3; length: 11; V: TRBV12-3/TRBV12-4; D: NA
CDR3: CASSLPSGSFSYNEQFF; DNA: TGTGCCAGCAGCTTACCTAGCGGGAGTTTTTCCTACAATGAGCAGTTCTTC; size: NA; J: TRBJ2-1; length: 17; V: TRBV5-4; D: TRBD2
CDR3: CASSQGVGVHGYTF; DNA: TGCGCCAGCAGCCAAGGAGTAGGAGTTCATGGCTACACCTTC; size: few; J: TRBJ1-2; length: 14; V: TRBV4-3; D: NA
CDR3: CASYTGGRDEQYF; DNA: TGTGCCAGCTATACGGGGGGAAGGGACGAGCAGTACTTC; size: many; J: TRBJ2-7; length: 13; V: TRBV18; D: TRBD2
CDR3: CASSQGQPGQPQHF; DNA: TGTGCCAGCAGCCAAGGACAGCCGGGTCAGCCCCAGCATTTT; size: many; J: TRBJ1-5; length: 14; V: TRBV3-1; D: NA
CDR3: CASSFEGQGMWGYTF; DNA: TGTGCCAGCAGCTTTGAGGGCCAGGGGATGTGGGGCTACACCTTC; size: many; J: TRBJ1-2; length: 15; V: TRBV7-8; D: NA
CDR3: CSARPSGTNLRGQYF; DNA: TGCAGTGCTAGACCCTCCGGGACTAACCTACGAGGGCAGTACTTC; size: many; J: TRBJ2-7; length: 15; V: TRBV20-1; D: TRBD2
CDR3: CASSSGVHPRGPDTQYF; DNA: TGTGCTAGCAGCTCGGGAGTTCACCCGAGGGGGCCAGATACGCAGTATTTT; size: many; J: TRBJ2-3; length: 17; V: TRBV7-7; D: NA
CDR3: CASSLPGPYNEQFF; DNA: TGTGCCAGCAGCTTGCCGGGGCCCTACAATGAGCAGTTCTTC; size: few; J: TRBJ2-1; length: 14; V: TRBV5-4; D: NA
CDR3: CASSSPSGTNAEAFF; DNA: TGTGCCAGCAGCTCCCCCAGTGGGACAAACGCTGAAGCTTTCTTT; size: many; J: TRBJ1-1; length: 15; V: TRBV7-2; D: NA
CDR3: CASSFQQRERGGF; DNA: TGTGCCAGCAGTTTCCAGCAAAGGGAAAGAGGGGGTTTT; size: many; J: TRBJ1-1; length: 13; V: TRBV28; D: NA
CDR3: CASLTDRGAGELFF; DNA: TGTGCCAGCCTTACCGACAGGGGCGCCGGGGAGCTGTTTTTT; size: many; J: TRBJ2-2; length: 14; V: TRBV12-3/TRBV12-4; D: TRBD1
CDR3: CASRPGTGNQPQHF; DNA: TGTGCCAGCAGGCCCGGGACAGGGAATCAGCCCCAGCATTTT; size: few; J: TRBJ1-5; length: 14; V: TRBV6-1; D: TRBD1
CDR3: CASTVEAGLNEQFF; DNA: TGTGCCAGCACTGTAGAGGCAGGGTTGAATGAGCAGTTCTTC; size: many; J: TRBJ2-1; length: 14; V: TRBV28; D: NA
CDR3: CASSPRGDTGELFF; DNA: TGTGCCAGCAGCCCCCGGGGCGACACCGGGGAGCTGTTTTTT; size: many; J: TRBJ2-2; length: 14; V: TRBV11-3; D: NA
CDR3: CASSKTRGTGTGLVFGANVLTF; DNA: TGTGCCAGCAGCAAAACGAGGGGGACAGGGACAGGGTTAGTCTTTGGGGCCAACGTCCTGACTTTC; size: NA; J: TRBJ2-6; length: 22; V: TRBV21-1; D: NA